Following are 28 T cell receptor beta chains from one sample sequenced in a study of cytomegalovirus exposure and HLA in healthy donors. It was with 60 Vbeta and 13 Jbeta primers that the PCR ran. TCRdb keeps only in-frame clones here, not all; method: immunoSEQ multiplex PCR. The sample consists of 85,000 to 120,000 clones, around 85% of them appearing once. Sequenced input: PBMCs. The source is a man aged 55 to 69 in good health and CMV-seronegative.

The chain links TRBV10-3 to TRBJ1-3; TRBD1 is a possible D gene (6 bases). Trimming removed 4 bases from V and 0 bases from J, with 16 bases in between. The CDR3 is made up of 17 amino acids. The germline gives CDR1 ENHRY, CDR2 SYGVKD. CDR3 DNA sequence: TGTGCCATCAGTGTCACCAGGGGCAGCCTCTCTGGAAACACCATATATTTT. Residues: CAISVTRGSLSGNTIYF.

The chain combines TRBV11-3 with TRBJ2-1, with D unresolved. V dropped 4 bases and J dropped 4 bases, with 14 bases sitting between them. Germline CDR1 reads SGHNT; CDR2 reads YENEEA. This CDR3 spans 15 amino acids. The CDR3, as DNA: TGTGCCAGCAGCTATACATTTCAGGATTACAATGAGCAGTTCTTC. Translated, it gives CASSYTFQDYNEQFF.

The chain couples TRBV11-3 to TRBJ1-1; D may be TRBD1 (6 bases). The CDR3 extends over 14 amino acids. Germline V lookup: CDR1 SGHNT, CDR2 YENEEA. Trimming shortened V by 5 bases and J by 4 bases, and 14 bases separated the two germline ends. This CDR3 is CASSPAGAGTEAFF. The CDR3 DNA reads as TGTGCCAGCAGCCCGGCAGGGGCGGGCACTGAAGCTTTCTTT.

This clone is judged medium-sized. V and J are TRBV4-3 and TRBJ2-5, with TRBD2 matching 10 bases. V lost 3 bases and J lost 4; bases outside the gene matches: 8. This CDR3 contains 16 residues. The germline V gene has CDR1 LGHNA and CDR2 YSLEER. The CDR3 DNA is TGCGCCAGCAGCCAGACTTTTAGCGGGGGGCCAGAGACCCAGTACTTC. Its protein is CASSQTFSGGPETQYF.

The chain is built from TRBV28 and TRBJ2-3, with 12 bases matching TRBD2. CDR1 MDHEN and CDR2 SYDVKM come from the germline V gene. The CDR3 sequence is 18 residues long. Trimming at V came to 1 base and at J to 4 bases, leaving 9 bases not matched to a gene. CDR3 nucleotide sequence: TGTGCCAGCAGTTTATACTCTTCGACTAGCGGGGGTTCAGATACGCAGTATTTT. It specifies CASSLYSSTSGGSDTQYF. The entire variable domain, with the rest obtained from reference TRBV28 and TRBJ2-3, is as follows: DVKVTQSSRYLVKRTGEKVFLECVQDMDHENMFWYRQDPGLGLRLIYFSYDVKMKEKGDIPEGYSVSREKKERFSLILESASTNQTSMYLCASSLYSSTSGGSDTQYFGPGTRLTVL.

This chain uses TRBV5-6 with TRBJ2-5, with D uncertain. The J call may be mistaken, given a closer DNA end match to TRBJ2-7. Germline CDR1 is SGHDT and CDR2 is YYEEEE. The CDR3 is 12 residues long. CDR3 sequence (DNA): TGTGCCAGCAGTTCGGGTGCCTACGAGCAGTACTTC. Encoded protein: CASSSGAYEQYF.

The V call is TRBV19, the J call TRBJ2-4; the D gene is possibly TRBD2 (7 bases). Germline lookup yields CDR1 LNHDA and CDR2 SQIVND (reference sequence). This CDR3 spans 13 amino acids. V was pared by 7 bases and J by 6 bases, with 13 bases between. The CDR3 protein is CASKREGVNIQYF. CDR3 bases: TGTGCCAGTAAAAGGGAGGGGGTAAACATTCAGTACTTC.

The chain has TRBV5-1 and TRBJ2-3; 9 bases match TRBD2. The CDR3 sequence is 17 residues long. CDR1 SGHRS and CDR2 YFSETQ come from the germline V gene. The V and J ends lost 1 base and 2 bases, in that order; junction bases with no gene match: 8. The CDR3 region is CASSLYPGLALTDTQYF. In DNA, the CDR3 is TGCGCCAGCAGCTTGTACCCGGGACTAGCTCTCACAGATACGCAGTATTTT.

This chain uses TRBV5-1 with TRBJ2-1; 8 positions agree with TRBD1. V was pared by 2 bases and J by 6 bases, with 10 bases of the junction left unmatched. The CDR3 extends over 16 amino acids. The germline V gene encodes CDR1 SGHRS and CDR2 YFSETQ. CDR3 coding DNA: TGCGCCAGCAGCTTCGGGGTGGGGACAGGCGGCAATGAGCAGTTCTTC. As protein: CASSFGVGTGGNEQFF. Combining the CDR3 with reference TRBV5-1 and TRBJ2-1 gives the whole variable domain KAGVTQTPRYLIKTRGQQVTLSCSPISGHRSVSWYQQTPGQGLQFLFEYFSETQRNKGNFPGRFSGRQFSNSRSEMNVSTLELGDSALYLCASSFGVGTGGNEQFFGPGTRLTVL.

This chain joins TRBV9 and TRBJ2-5, with TRBD2 as a possible D gene (7 bases). V lost 1 base and J 5 bases, leaving 21 bases between the germline ends. CDR3 length: 17 amino acids. Germline CDR1 reads SGDLS; CDR2 reads YYNGEE. The CDR3 region has the DNA TGTGCCAGCAGCGTATCTAGCGGCCCGGGACATGGGGAGACCCAGTACTTC. Protein product: CASSVSSGPGHGETQYF.

The chain is built from TRBV6-6 and TRBJ1-4, with a tentative D call TRBD1 (6 bases). The germline V gene encodes CDR1 MNHNY and CDR2 SVGAGI (reference sequence). There are 15 residues in the CDR3. The germline V and J ends were trimmed by 3 bases and 3 bases, with 11 bases remaining between them. The CDR3, as DNA: TGTGCCAGCAGTTATTCCGGGACACCTAATGAAAAACTGTTTTTT. It specifies CASSYSGTPNEKLFF.

The chain has TRBV6-5 and TRBJ1-6, with D unresolved. From germline, CDR1 is MNHEY and CDR2 SVGAGI. V gave up 0 bases and J gave up 5 bases, with 5 bases separating them. The CDR3 extends over 14 amino acids. As DNA, the CDR3 is TGTGCCAGCAGTTACTCCTTAGATAATTCACCCCTCCACTTT. It encodes CASSYSLDNSPLHF.

This rearrangement joins TRBV4-3 to TRBJ2-3, with 12 bases identical to TRBD2. With 1 base clipped from V and 6 bases from J, the junction kept 8 bases outside the gene matches. CDR3 length equals 17 residues. In germline, CDR1 is LGHNA, CDR2 YSLEER. The CDR3 DNA follows: TGCGCCAGCAGCCAAGGTCTGACTAGCGGGGGTTCGGATACGCAGTATTTT. Translating gives CASSQGLTSGGSDTQYF.

The V call is TRBV5-1, the J call TRBJ2-5; 10 bases match TRBD1. From germline, CDR1 is SGHRS and CDR2 YFSETQ. J lost 3 bases, V lost 6 bases, and 8 bases had no gene match. The CDR3 is 15 amino acids. CDR3 amino acids: CASTTGGTGEETQYF. Written as DNA, the CDR3 is TGCGCCAGCACCACCGGAGGGACAGGGGAAGAGACCCAGTACTTC. Filled out from reference TRBV5-1 and TRBJ2-5, the complete variable domain reads KAGVTQTPRYLIKTRGQQVTLSCSPISGHRSVSWYQQTPGQGLQFLFEYFSETQRNKGNFPGRFSGRQFSNSRSEMNVSTLELGDSALYLCASTTGGTGEETQYFGPGTRLLVL.

The V and J genes are TRBV28 and TRBJ1-5, with a weak D call TRBD1 (6 bases). The germline gives CDR1 MDHEN, CDR2 SYDVKM. CDR3 length: 15 residues. The V end was cut by 7 bases, the J end by 7 bases, with 20 bases between. The CDR3 sequence is CASTVGGGQGQPQHF. The CDR3 bases are TGTGCCAGCACGGTTGGCGGGGGGCAGGGACAGCCCCAGCATTTT.

This chain connects TRBV30 to TRBJ2-3; maybe TRBD2 (7 bases). The CDR3 is made up of 12 amino acids. Germline assignment: CDR1 GTSNPN and CDR2 SVGIG (reference sequence). The ends were cut back, 5 bases at V and 6 bases at J, with 12 bases in the middle. The CDR3 DNA reads as TGTGCCTGGGCGGGGGCGGGCGATACGCAGTATTTT. Protein product: CAWAGAGDTQYF.

This chain uses TRBV6-6 with TRBJ2-7; 8 nucleotides align to TRBD2. V trimming: 0 bases; J trimming: 0 bases; junction bases outside the gene matches: 4. Germline loops: CDR1 MNHNY, CDR2 SVGAGI (reference sequence). This CDR3 has 16 amino acids. As DNA, the CDR3 is TGTGCCAGCAGTTACTCCGGGAGGGAGCCCTCCTACGAGCAGTACTTC. It encodes CASSYSGREPSYEQYF.

The V call is TRBV9, the J call TRBJ2-2; the D gene is possibly TRBD1 (6 bases). The CDR3 is 15 amino acids. The germline gives CDR1 SGDLS, CDR2 YYNGEE. V shed 4 bases and J shed 3 bases, with 13 bases lying between them. Here the CDR3 DNA reads TGTGCCAGCAGCCCTAGGGGACAAGACACCGGGGAGCTGTTTTTT. Amino acids: CASSPRGQDTGELFF.

This clone has a handful of counts. The rearrangement links TRBV9 to TRBJ2-2; 11 nucleotides match TRBD2. Germline V gene sequence: CDR1 SGDLS, CDR2 YYNGEE. After removal of 4 bases from V and 1 base from J, the junction contained 9 bases not matched to a gene. CDR3 length: 18 residues. CDR3 protein: CASSFTGTSGLNTGELFF. CDR3 coding DNA: TGTGCCAGCAGCTTCACCGGGACTAGCGGTCTGAACACCGGGGAGCTGTTTTTT.

This clone was counted only a few times. The J gene is TRBJ1-5, the V gene TRBV19; 7 positions match TRBD1. The V gene end was trimmed by 1 base and the J gene end by 1 base; junction bases not matched to a gene: 7. This CDR3 has 17 residues. Per germline, CDR1 LNHDA and CDR2 SQIVND (reference sequence). The CDR3 region is CASSIGQGKGSNQPQHF. As DNA, the CDR3 is TGTGCCAGTAGTATAGGACAGGGTAAAGGGAGCAATCAGCCCCAGCATTTT. The variable domain in full, with the rest retrieved from reference TRBV19 and TRBJ1-5, is DGGITQSPKYLFRKEGQNVTLSCEQNLNHDAMYWYRQDPGQGLRLIYYSQIVNDFQKGDIAEGYSVSREKKESFPLTVTSAQKNPTAFYLCASSIGQGKGSNQPQHFGDGTRLSIL.

Note on this clone: The sample holds other DNA sequences that translate to the same CDR3. The chain joins TRBV7-2 to TRBJ2-5; TRBD1 might be the D (6 bases). The CDR3 extends over 14 amino acids. The germline V gene has CDR1 SGHTA and CDR2 FQGNSA. V was pared by 0 bases and J by 5 bases, with 10 bases between. The CDR3 region is CASSLAGAGETQYF. In nucleotides, the CDR3 is TGTGCCAGCAGCTTAGCGGGGGCAGGGGAGACCCAGTACTTC. The complete variable domain, with remaining parts taken from reference TRBV7-2 and TRBJ2-5, reads GAGVSQSPSNKVTEKGKDVELRCDPISGHTALYWYRQSLGQGLEFLIYFQGNSAPDKSGLPSDRFSAERTGGSVSTLTIQRTQQEDSAVYLCASSLAGAGETQYFGPGTRLLVL.

This chain uses TRBV6-6 with TRBJ2-7; D gene unclear. CDR3 length: 13 amino acids. The germline V and J ends were trimmed by 2 bases and 4 bases, with 9 bases remaining between them. Germline V gene lookup returns CDR1 MNHNY and CDR2 SVGAGI (reference sequence). The CDR3 spells CASSYGEDYEQYF. The CDR3 DNA sequence: TGTGCCAGCAGTTACGGAGAGGATTACGAGCAGTACTTC.

This clone was detected only a few times. This chain joins TRBV16 and TRBJ1-1; D remains ambiguous. V shed 2 bases and J shed 1 base, with 14 bases lying between them. Germline V lookup: CDR1 KGHSY, CDR2 FQNENV. CDR3 length equals 16 residues. CDR3 nucleotide sequence: TGTGCCAGCAGCCAAGGGGAGAGTTTTAGGAACACTGAAGCTTTCTTT. It is translated as CASSQGESFRNTEAFF. The variable domain in full, with the rest retrieved from reference TRBV16 and TRBJ1-1, is GEEVAQTPKHLVRGEGQKAKLYCAPIKGHSYVFWYQQVLKNEFKFLISFQNENVFDETGMPKERFSAKCLPNSPCSLEIQATKLEDSAVYFCASSQGESFRNTEAFFGQGTRLTVV.

The chain links TRBV14 to TRBJ1-1, with 10 nucleotides matching TRBD1. The CDR3 runs 15 residues. Per the germline V gene, CDR1 is SGHDN and CDR2 is FVKESK. The ends lost 1 base at V and 5 bases at J; junction bases unmatched: 4. CDR3 in amino acids: CASSQGGQGQTEAFF. CDR3 sequence (DNA): TGTGCCAGCAGCCAAGGGGGACAGGGGCAAACTGAAGCTTTCTTT.

This clone was counted between two and nine times. This chain connects TRBV5-1 to TRBJ2-7; 9 positions match TRBD1. Germline V gene sequence: CDR1 SGHRS, CDR2 YFSETQ. Germline trimming cut 0 bases from V and 1 base from J; bases unmatched to any gene: 5. This CDR3 contains 16 residues. CDR3 sequence reads: CASSLATGTGSYEQYF. CDR3 sequence (DNA): TGCGCCAGCAGCTTGGCCACCGGGACAGGGTCCTACGAGCAGTACTTC.

CDR3 residues: CASSLAYSGGTNEQFF. As DNA, the CDR3 is TGTGCCAGCAGCTTGGCGTATAGCGGGGGAACCAATGAGCAGTTCTTC. This chain joins TRBV7-2 and TRBJ2-1, with 9 nucleotides matching TRBD2. Per the germline V gene, CDR1 is SGHTA and CDR2 is FQGNSA. The CDR3 runs 16 residues. Trimming at V came to 3 bases and at J to 6 bases, leaving 9 bases not matched to a gene.

In its sample, this clone was seen a few times. The chain carries TRBV7-2 and TRBJ1-2; D is ambiguous. Trimming pared 4 bases from V and 2 bases from J, leaving 8 bases between. Per the germline V gene, CDR1 is SGHTA and CDR2 is FQGNSA. The CDR3 totals 13 residues. For the CDR3, the DNA is TGTGCCAGCAGCTCACAAACCAACTATGGCTACACCTTC. It specifies CASSSQTNYGYTF.

The chain carries TRBV5-4 and TRBJ1-6; unclear D gene. Germline V CDR1 and CDR2: SGHNT, YYREEE (reference sequence). There are 15 residues in the CDR3. V shed 0 bases and J shed 6 bases, with 10 bases lying between them. This CDR3 reads CASSLGSTINSPLHF. CDR3 coding DNA: TGTGCCAGCAGCTTGGGGTCCACAATTAATTCACCCCTCCACTTT.